One and the same sample provided the 29 T cell receptor beta chains below, sequenced in a study of siplizumab effects on memory and regulatory T cells. Only in-frame clones appear in the TCRdb table, and some are missing; sequencing was by immunoSEQ multiplex PCR. The sample consists of 100,000 or so clones, about 95% of them appearing once. Sample: non-Treg CD4+ T cells sorted from blood. These receptors all come from a human donor in good health.

The chain combines TRBV7-9 with TRBJ2-3, with 8 bases aligning to TRBD2. The length of the CDR3 is 15 residues. V dropped 6 bases and J dropped 3; count of bases not matched to a gene: 8. Germline CDR1 reads SEHNR; CDR2 reads FQNEAQ (reference sequence). DNA of the CDR3: TGTGCCAGCAGTCGCCCAGCGGGAGAGACAGATACGCAGTATTTT. Its translation is CASSRPAGETDTQYF.

This chain uses TRBV28 with TRBJ2-1, with TRBD2 matching 15 bases. There are 19 residues in the CDR3. Per the germline V gene, CDR1 is MDHEN and CDR2 is SYDVKM. J gave up 7 bases and V 5 bases, and 15 bases lay outside the gene matches. The CDR3 DNA is TGTGCCAGCAGTGCAAGGACTAGCGGGAGGGGGGGGCCCAGGAATGAGCAGTTCTTC. It is translated as CASSARTSGRGGPRNEQFF.

The CDR3 DNA reads as TGTGCCAGACGGCCTCCGGGACAGGGGTTCTCTGGGGCCAACGTCCTGACTTTC. Its translation is CARRPPGQGFSGANVLTF. The chain couples TRBV27 to TRBJ2-6, with 10 bases lining up with TRBD1. Germline CDR1 and CDR2: MNHEY and SMNVEV (reference sequence). After removal of 9 bases from V and 0 bases from J, the junction contained 11 bases not matched to a gene. The CDR3 covers 18 residues.

V and J are TRBV18 and TRBJ2-6; a possible D gene is TRBD2 (5 bases). This CDR3 contains 14 residues. V lost 2 bases to trimming and J lost 3 bases, with 5 bases between them. CDR1 is KGHSH, CDR2 LQKENI, per germline. The CDR3: CASSPEGGANVLTF. The CDR3 bases are TGTGCCAGCTCACCAGAGGGTGGGGCCAACGTCCTGACTTTC.

V usage is TRBV6-6 and J usage is TRBJ2-1, with 7 bases matching TRBD2. J was trimmed by 5 bases and V by 0 bases; bases with no gene match: 4. The V gene's germline CDR1 is MNHNY and CDR2 SVGAGI (reference sequence). This CDR3 has 15 amino acids. Here the CDR3 DNA reads TGTGCCAGCAGTTACTCTCGCGGGAGAAACAATGAGCAGTTCTTC. Encoded protein: CASSYSRGRNNEQFF.

The chain employs TRBV6-1 and TRBJ2-3, with TRBD2 matching over 12 bases. With 2 bases clipped from V and 0 bases from J, the junction kept 3 bases outside the gene matches. This CDR3 has 17 amino acids. Germline CDR1 reads MNHNS; CDR2 reads SASEGT. The CDR3 nucleotides read TGTGCCAGCAGTGAAAGCCTAGCGGGAGGGAGCACAGATACGCAGTATTTT. This sequence encodes CASSESLAGGSTDTQYF.

The J gene is TRBJ2-7, the V gene TRBV5-4; 9 bases fit TRBD2. This CDR3 region has 14 residues. Germline values: CDR1 SGHNT, CDR2 YYREEE (reference sequence). V was pared by 6 bases and J by 3 bases, with 7 bases of the junction left unmatched. CDR3 amino acids: CASTSDSGGYEQYF. In DNA form, the CDR3 reads TGTGCCAGCACCTCGGATAGCGGGGGCTACGAGCAGTACTTC.

The V gene is TRBV6-6, the J gene TRBJ1-1; no clear D. V was clipped by 2 bases and J by 6 bases, with 10 bases between them. CDR1 MNHNY and CDR2 SVGAGI come from the germline V gene (reference sequence). The length of the CDR3 is 13 residues. As DNA, the CDR3 is TGTGCCAGCAGTTACCGGGCGGCCGCTGAAGCTTTCTTT. Translated: CASSYRAAAEAFF.

The V and J genes are TRBV5-1 and TRBJ2-7; D may be TRBD1 (7 bases). Trimming shortened V by 0 bases and J by 5 bases, and 15 bases separated the two germline ends. The CDR3 has 15 amino acids. CDR1 SGHRS and CDR2 YFSETQ come from the germline V gene. The CDR3 sequence: CASSLEGAGWNEQYF. CDR3 DNA sequence: TGCGCCAGCAGCTTGGAGGGGGCGGGGTGGAACGAGCAGTACTTC.

The chain carries TRBV4-1 and TRBJ1-2; 9 bases map to TRBD1. The germline CDR1 and CDR2 sequences are MGHRA and YSYEKL. The V gene end was trimmed by 1 base and the J gene end by 2 bases; junction bases not matched to a gene: 2. The CDR3 is 15 amino acids. CDR3 coding DNA: TGCGCCAGCAGCCAAGGGGACAGGGCGAACTATGGCTACACCTTC. Protein: CASSQGDRANYGYTF.

The rearrangement uses TRBV18 and TRBJ2-1, with 10 bases matching TRBD2. The CDR3 extends over 13 amino acids. The ends lost 6 bases at V and 8 bases at J; junction bases unmatched: 4. The germline CDR1 and CDR2 sequences are KGHSH and LQKENI. The CDR3 region is CASSSGTSDEQFF. The CDR3 coding sequence is TGTGCCAGCTCCTCCGGGACTAGCGATGAGCAGTTCTTC.

The chain employs TRBV6-6 and TRBJ2-1; TRBD2 matches at 7 bases. The ends lost 6 bases at V and 11 bases at J; junction bases unmatched: 10. The CDR3 length is 13 residues. Per germline, CDR1 MNHNY and CDR2 SVGAGI (reference sequence). The CDR3 loop reads CASSRRGEEKQFF. The DNA of the CDR3 is TGTGCCAGCAGCCGCCGGGGGGAAGAGAAGCAGTTCTTC.

This clone was recorded a few times. CDR3 sequence: CASNRPDRSTEAFF. Written as DNA, the CDR3 is TGTGCCAGCAACCGACCGGACAGAAGCACTGAAGCTTTCTTT. The chain uses TRBV6-5 and TRBJ1-1, with D perhaps TRBD1 (6 bases). Trimming took 7 bases from V and 4 from J, leaving 16 bases between them. The germline V gene has CDR1 MNHEY and CDR2 SVGAGI. The CDR3 consists of 14 residues.

Regarding this clone: The sample contains more than one DNA sequence encoding this CDR3. This sequence joins TRBV6-1 and TRBJ2-7, with a tentative D call TRBD1 (6 bases). This CDR3 contains 15 residues. V was pared by 9 bases and J by 5 bases, with 23 bases between. From germline, CDR1 is MNHNS and CDR2 SASEGT. CDR3 in amino acids: CASTPSWGRTDEQYF. CDR3 bases: TGTGCCAGTACCCCAAGCTGGGGACGGACAGACGAGCAGTACTTC.

The chain is built from TRBV7-3 and TRBJ1-2; 7 positions match TRBD1. With V trimmed by 4 bases and J by 7 bases, 9 bases remained unmatched. CDR1 SGHTA and CDR2 FQGTGA come from the germline V gene. This CDR3 has 14 amino acids. CDR3 nucleotide sequence: TGTGCCAGCAGCTCCGTGGGACAGTTCCCTGGCTACACCTTC. Its protein product is CASSSVGQFPGYTF. The full variable domain, with the rest looked up from reference TRBV7-3 and TRBJ1-2, is GAGVSQTPSNKVTEKGKYVELRCDPISGHTALYWYRQSLGQGPEFLIYFQGTGAADDSGLPNDRFFAVRPEGSVSTLKIQRTERGDSAVYLCASSSVGQFPGYTFGSGTRLTVV.

The genes are TRBV18 and TRBJ2-7; the D is unclear. Deletions cut 3 bases from V and 2 bases from J, with 8 bases between. The germline V gene has CDR1 KGHSH and CDR2 LQKENI. This CDR3 is built from 13 residues. The CDR3 reads CASSPAPTYEQYF. CDR3 bases: TGTGCCAGCTCACCGGCTCCTACCTACGAGCAGTACTTC.

The rearrangement links TRBV5-6 to TRBJ2-7, with D possibly matching TRBD2 (5 bases). The CDR3 totals 15 residues. Germline CDR1 and CDR2: SGHDT and YYEEEE. The V end was cut by 2 bases, the J end by 1 base, with 13 bases between. CDR3 amino acids: CASSLVSQRSYEQYF. In DNA, the CDR3 is TGTGCCAGCAGCTTAGTCTCCCAGCGGTCCTACGAGCAGTACTTC.

The chain is built from TRBV5-4 and TRBJ2-3; TRBD2 is a possible D gene (6 bases). The germline V and J ends were trimmed by 4 bases and 8 bases, with 17 bases remaining between them. In germline, CDR1 is SGHNT, CDR2 YYREEE (reference sequence). The CDR3 has 14 amino acids. The chain's CDR3 is CASSDVGEDFTQYF. Written as DNA, the CDR3 is TGTGCCAGCAGCGACGTGGGGGAGGATTTTACGCAGTATTTT.

This sequence joins TRBV25-1 and TRBJ1-2, with D unresolved. Per germline, CDR1 MGHDK and CDR2 SYGVNS. V lost 3 bases and J lost 8, with 16 bases in between. This CDR3 is 14 amino acids long. The DNA of the CDR3 is TGTGCCAGCAGTGAGGGCAGTAACTATGGCGGCTACACCTTC. Amino acid sequence: CASSEGSNYGGYTF.

The gene calls are TRBV27 and TRBJ2-7, with 11 bases aligning to TRBD2. CDR1 and CDR2 (germline): MNHEY, SMNVEV (reference sequence). The junction had 4 bases not matched to a gene; V was cut back by 7 bases and J by 2 bases. The CDR3 totals 14 residues. CDR3 bases: TGTGCCAGCACCGGGACTAGCGGTACCTACGAGCAGTACTTC. Translation gives CASTGTSGTYEQYF.

The chain carries TRBV5-8 and TRBJ2-1, with 11 bases identical to TRBD1. Per the germline V gene, CDR1 is SGHTS and CDR2 is YDEGEE. The CDR3 length is 12 residues. V was pared by 7 bases and J by 10 bases, with 4 bases of the junction left unmatched. In nucleotides, the CDR3 is TGTGCCAGCGGGACAGGGGGTCGGGAGCAGTTCTTC. Protein product: CASGTGGREQFF.

The gene calls are TRBV4-2 and TRBJ2-1, with 7 bases identical to TRBD2. The germline V gene encodes CDR1 LGHNA and CDR2 YNFKEQ. V lost 0 bases and J lost 4; bases outside the gene matches: 9. The CDR3 is 17 amino acids. In nucleotides, the CDR3 is TGTGCCAGCAGCCAAGATCGGGGCGGGAGCGGGTACAATGAGCAGTTCTTC. As protein: CASSQDRGGSGYNEQFF.

This rearrangement joins TRBV6-1 to TRBJ2-1; D gene ambiguous. Trimming shortened V by 6 bases and J by 3 bases, and 15 bases separated the two germline ends. Germline V gene sequence: CDR1 MNHNS, CDR2 SASEGT. The CDR3 extends over 15 amino acids. The CDR3: CASSDDGRNYNEQFF. As DNA, the CDR3 is TGTGCCAGCAGCGACGACGGTAGGAACTACAATGAGCAGTTCTTC.

This rearrangement joins TRBV28 to TRBJ1-2; D is perhaps TRBD1 (6 bases). CDR1 and CDR2 from the germline V gene are MDHEN and SYDVKM. The CDR3 runs to 16 residues. Trimming took 3 bases from V and 7 from J, leaving 21 bases between them. CDR3 sequence (DNA): TGTGCCAGCAGTTTTCCTACGGCAAGGACAGACCGTGGCTACACCTTC. Its protein product is CASSFPTARTDRGYTF.

The gene calls are TRBV15 and TRBJ2-5; D is uncertain. Looked up from germline, CDR1 is LNHNV and CDR2 is YYDKDF (reference sequence). CDR3 size: 14 residues. The ends were cut back, 1 base at V and 4 bases at J, with 10 bases in the middle. For the CDR3, the DNA is TGTGCCACCAGCAGAGGGAGCCAAGGAGAGACCCAGTACTTC. This encodes CATSRGSQGETQYF.

The genes are TRBV19 and TRBJ1-2; TRBD1 is a possible D gene (6 bases). The CDR3 is made up of 14 amino acids. Germline lookup yields CDR1 LNHDA and CDR2 SQIVND (reference sequence). Trimming pared 3 bases from V and 0 bases from J, leaving 8 bases between. CDR3 amino acids: CASSMDRSNYGYTF. The CDR3 DNA reads TGTGCCAGTAGTATGGACAGATCTAACTATGGCTACACCTTC.

This chain connects TRBV28 to TRBJ2-7; D unresolved. Germline V gene lookup returns CDR1 MDHEN and CDR2 SYDVKM. The CDR3 is 13 residues long. With 5 bases removed from V and 2 bases from J, the gap between germline ends came to 10 bases. The CDR3 is CASSKPGTYEQYF. CDR3 nucleotide sequence: TGTGCCAGCAGTAAACCCGGTACCTACGAGCAGTACTTC.

V and J are TRBV18 and TRBJ2-5; D is ambiguous. Germline V lookup: CDR1 KGHSH, CDR2 LQKENI. The ends were cut back, 3 bases at V and 4 bases at J, with 12 bases in the middle. The CDR3 has 14 residues. The DNA of the CDR3 is TGTGCCAGCTCACCGGCAGAGATCTTAGAGACCCAGTACTTC. Translation: CASSPAEILETQYF. The variable domain in full, with the rest retrieved from reference TRBV18 and TRBJ2-5, is NAGVMQNPRHLVRRRGQEARLRCSPMKGHSHVYWYRQLPEEGLKFMVYLQKENIIDESGMPKERFSAEFPKEGPSILRIQQVVRGDSAAYFCASSPAEILETQYFGPGTRLLVL.

The chain links TRBV19 to TRBJ1-2; D might be TRBD1 (5 bases). V dropped 8 bases and J dropped 3 bases, with 16 bases sitting between them. Looked up from germline, CDR1 is LNHDA and CDR2 is SQIVND (reference sequence). This CDR3 has 14 amino acids. This chain's CDR3 is CASHASTVDYGYTF. The CDR3 DNA reads TGTGCCAGTCACGCCTCGACAGTGGACTATGGCTACACCTTC.